What follows describes a single T cell receptor beta chain. The antigen it binds to is not known. Within one base of it there is no much larger clone, and no base qualities were kept. The sample is drawn from a study of technical replicates of blood from a handful of donors (dated by TCRdb to 2015 to 2018). Based on the germline V gene, the CDR1 and CDR2 sequences are MNHEY and SVGAGI. V and J lose 2 bases and 9 bases, and a span of 17 bases separates them. The CDR3 measures 15 amino acids from cysteine to phenylalanine. The CDR3 DNA has 45 bases and is translated from base 1. Preparation of the library involved the immunoSEQ multiplex PCR assay. As stored in TCRdb, this immuneACCESS dataset retains in-frame rearrangements with V and J assigned. A fraction of the clones does not appear; measured against another copy, unresolved V genes explain less than half of the discrepancy, and the remainder lacks a known reason. Across this sample there are over 65,000 clones, with almost 98% seen only once. 0.2% to 0.25% of the sample is held by the ten biggest clonotypes.

The TCR comes from a human donor in good health. The sequenced material came from T cells isolated from PBMCs. The V and J segments used are TRBV6-5 and TRBJ1-5; a tentative D match to TRBD1 spans 6 bases. The CDR3 here reads CASSYGSGGGPPQHF. The DNA sequence reads TGTGCCAGCAGTTACGGATCGGGCGGGGGGCCGCCCCAGCATTTT.